This T cell receptor (beta chain) was sequenced during a study of vaccination and CD4 T cells after COVID-19. Germline V CDR1 and CDR2: SGHTA, FQGNSA. This CDR3 comprises 13 residues. V dropped 0 bases and J dropped 7 bases, with 9 bases sitting between them. Sequencing of DNA taken from cultured CD4+ T cells relied on the Oncomine TCR Beta short-read assay. TCRdb reanalysed the PCR reads using MiXCR and keeps one entry per CDR3 protein. The table includes approximately 21,000 distinct CDR3 sequences, roughly two thirds detected once. As for treatment: approximately 11-day PBMC culture with coronavirus spike peptide pools or control peptides (ViraFEST assay). ViraFEST relied on peptide pools to expand antigen-specific T cells; the TCRs were sequenced afterward. Wells that each held 1.5 million to 2 million PBMCs were cultured with around 9.7 IU/ml IL-2 and 7.5 to 10 ug/ml peptide pools. This clonotype was observed a single time. Its matching antigen is unknown.

The receptor comes from a human donor who had recovered from COVID-19. Sequencing was done on a sample of CD4+ T cells from blood, cultured in vitro. The chain combines TRBV7-2 with TRBJ1-1; D perhaps matches TRBD1 (6 bases). CDR3 amino acids: CASSLATGIEAFF. Written as DNA, the CDR3 is TGTGCCAGCAGCTTAGCCACAGGGATTGAAGCTTTCTTT.